These 30 T cell receptor beta chains share one sample of origin, sequenced in a study of CD8+ T cells in alopecia areata. It was cDNA, reverse transcribed from extracted RNA, that served as the sequencing template. The protocol was immunoSEQ multiplex PCR, while the TCRdb copy is restricted to in-frame clones and leaves out a portion. This sample yields tens of thousands of clones, of which about 71% are seen a single time; about 20% belongs to the top ten. Indicated treatment: oral pan-JAK inhibitor, 5-10 mg twice daily. Sequencing used CD8+ T cells sorted from blood, obtained at week 4, from a patient treated with tofacitinib. The receptors shown here come from a human donor with alopecia areata.

By sample share, this clone is medium-sized. This chain joins TRBV7-2 and TRBJ1-4; possibly TRBD1 for D (6 bases). V was trimmed by 1 base and J by 8 bases, leaving 11 bases between them. The CDR3 covers 14 residues. Germline V gene lookup returns CDR1 SGHTA and CDR2 FQGNSA. The CDR3 is CASSLGQANEKLFF. The CDR3 bases are TGTGCCAGCAGCTTAGGACAGGCGAACGAAAAACTGTTTTTT.

The chain employs TRBV15 and TRBJ1-2; D is possibly TRBD1 (5 bases). Germline CDR1 LNHNV, CDR2 YYDKDF (reference sequence). The CDR3 loop spans 17 amino acids. V lost 1 base, J lost 1 base, and 16 bases lay in between. In nucleotides, the CDR3 is TGTGCCACCAGCAGAGGAGCCCCGGGACGTAATAACTATGGCTACACCTTC. It specifies CATSRGAPGRNNYGYTF.

The chain recombines TRBV7-2 with TRBJ2-7; TRBD1 might be the D (6 bases). This CDR3 is 13 amino acids long. Trimming cost V 5 bases and J 5 bases, with 13 bases left between them. CDR1 and CDR2 from the germline V gene are SGHTA and FQGNSA. Here the CDR3 DNA reads TGTGCCAGCAGCACTACAGGGACGGACGAGCAGTACTTC. It is translated as CASSTTGTDEQYF.

The V call is TRBV10-3, the J call TRBJ2-1, with D tentatively TRBD2 (6 bases). The CDR3 consists of 12 residues. Trimming stripped 0 bases from V and 15 bases from J, with 12 bases between. Germline V CDR1 and CDR2: ENHRY, SYGVKD. CDR3 bases: TGTGCCATCAGTGAGTCGAGTGGGACTCGGTTCTTC. It codes for CAISESSGTRFF.

This clone has a handful of counts. The chain employs TRBV4-3 and TRBJ2-6, with D uncertain. CDR3 length: 16 residues. V was shortened by 0 bases and J by 0 bases, with 6 bases between the two germline ends. Germline V CDR1 and CDR2: LGHNA, YSLEER. CDR3 region: CASSQEGNSGANVLTF. DNA for the CDR3: TGCGCCAGCAGCCAAGAGGGGAACTCTGGGGCCAACGTCCTGACTTTC.

This clone occurred a few times. V and J are TRBV9 and TRBJ2-1, with D possibly called TRBD1 or TRBD2 (5 bases each). The V end lost 5 bases, the J end lost 0 bases, and 9 bases lay between the germline ends. Germline CDR1 is SGDLS and CDR2 is YYNGEE. The CDR3 length is 14 residues. The CDR3: CASSGGGSYNEQFF. The CDR3 region has the DNA TGTGCCAGCAGTGGGGGTGGCTCCTACAATGAGCAGTTCTTC.

The CDR3, as DNA: TGTGCCTGGAGTGGGGGAGAATCCAATCAGCCCCAGCATTTT. It is translated as CAWSGGESNQPQHF. The chain employs TRBV30 and TRBJ1-5; D is ambiguous. The CDR3 consists of 14 residues. The V gene lost 1 base and the J gene lost 3 bases, with 10 bases spanning the gap. Germline values: CDR1 GTSNPN, CDR2 SVGIG (reference sequence). Together with reference TRBV30 and TRBJ1-5, the CDR3 gives the full variable domain: SQTIHQWPATLVQPVGSPLSLECTVEGTSNPNLYWYRQAAGRGLQLLFYSVGIGQISSEVPQNLSASRPQDRQFILSSKKLLLSDSGFYLCAWSGGESNQPQHFGDGTRLSIL.

This clone was detected a few times. This sequence joins TRBV29-1 and TRBJ2-7; D might be TRBD1 (5 bases). V was pared by 1 base and J by 6 bases, with 13 bases between. This CDR3 has 13 residues. From germline, CDR1 is SQVTM and CDR2 ANQGSEA. The CDR3 spells CSVEVGRVGEQYF. The DNA of the CDR3 is TGCAGCGTTGAAGTTGGCAGGGTCGGCGAGCAGTACTTC.

The chain joins TRBV30 to TRBJ2-7; D tentatively fits TRBD1 or TRBD2 (5 bases each). Trimming stripped 2 bases from V and 2 bases from J, with 10 bases between. Germline V CDR1 and CDR2: GTSNPN, SVGIG (reference sequence). The CDR3 totals 13 residues. The CDR3 region is CAWSYRDAYEQYF. The CDR3 DNA reads as TGTGCCTGGAGTTATCGGGACGCCTACGAGCAGTACTTC.

The chain joins TRBV4-3 to TRBJ2-3, with 8 nucleotides matching TRBD2. V lost 2 bases to trimming and J lost 4 bases; unmatched junction nucleotides: 11. The CDR3 covers 17 residues. CDR1 and CDR2 from the germline V gene are LGHNA and YSLEER. Here the CDR3 reads CASSQHGGGLVADTQYF. The CDR3, as DNA: TGCGCCAGCAGCCAACATGGAGGGGGACTAGTCGCAGATACGCAGTATTTT.

This sequence joins TRBV5-6 and TRBJ2-2; 10 nucleotides align to TRBD1. Germline V gene lookup returns CDR1 SGHDT and CDR2 YYEEEE. V lost 3 bases and J lost 9; bases outside the gene matches: 17. The CDR3 extends over 18 amino acids. The CDR3 loop is CASSSTSTGGVIGRELFF. The CDR3 DNA is TGTGCCAGCAGCTCCACATCGACAGGGGGCGTAATTGGACGGGAGCTGTTTTTT. The entire variable domain, with the rest obtained from reference TRBV5-6 and TRBJ2-2, is as follows: DAGVTQSPTHLIKTRGQQVTLRCSPKSGHDTVSWYQQALGQGPQFIFQYYEEEERQRGNFPDRFSGHQFPNYSSELNVNALLLGDSALYLCASSSTSTGGVIGRELFFGEGSRLTVL.

This clone was observed a handful of times. The rearrangement uses TRBV27 and TRBJ2-1, with no clear D. This CDR3 comprises 15 residues. Trimming stripped 5 bases from V and 0 bases from J, with 11 bases between. Looked up from germline, CDR1 is MNHEY and CDR2 is SMNVEV (reference sequence). The CDR3 spells CASSPPLSSYNEQFF. The CDR3 DNA reads TGTGCCAGCAGTCCCCCACTGAGCTCCTACAATGAGCAGTTCTTC.

Here the CDR3 DNA reads TGCGCCAGCAGCCAAGATTTAATCGGGACTACCACAGATACGCAGTATTTT. It encodes CASSQDLIGTTTDTQYF. The genes are TRBV4-3 and TRBJ2-3, with 7 bases aligning to TRBD2. The V gene's germline CDR1 is LGHNA and CDR2 YSLEER. Trimming removed 0 bases from V and 2 bases from J; junction bases left unmatched: 8. The CDR3 contains 17 residues.

The chain carries TRBV7-9 and TRBJ2-3, with 7 positions matching TRBD2. Germline CDR1 SEHNR, CDR2 FQNEAQ (reference sequence). V was pared by 4 bases and J by 6 bases, with 10 bases of the junction left unmatched. The CDR3 consists of 15 residues. CDR3 protein: CASSYDSWEGDTQYF. The CDR3 DNA sequence: TGTGCCAGCAGCTATGACTCCTGGGAGGGGGATACGCAGTATTTT.

The V and J genes are TRBV2 and TRBJ1-6; possible D gene TRBD1, 5 bases. V lost 2 bases to trimming and J lost 7 bases, with 12 bases between them. The germline V gene encodes CDR1 SNHLY and CDR2 FYNNEI. This CDR3 comprises 15 residues. Written as DNA, the CDR3 is TGTGCCAGCAGTGAATGGGACGCAAACAATTCACCCCTCCACTTT. This encodes CASSEWDANNSPLHF. The whole variable domain, remainder taken from reference TRBV2 and TRBJ1-6, is EPEVTQTPSHQVTQMGQEVILRCVPISNHLYFYWYRQILGQKVEFLVSFYNNEISEKSEIFDDQFSVERPDGSNFTLKIRSTKLEDSAMYFCASSEWDANNSPLHFGNGTRLTVT.

V and J are TRBV30 and TRBJ1-5; D remains ambiguous. The V gene's germline CDR1 is GTSNPN and CDR2 SVGIG (reference sequence). Deletions cut 0 bases from V and 2 bases from J, with 2 bases between. The CDR3 is made up of 12 amino acids. The CDR3: CAWSVGNQPQHF. CDR3 nucleotide sequence: TGTGCCTGGAGTGTGGGCAATCAGCCCCAGCATTTT.

The rearrangement joins TRBV4-1 to TRBJ2-7; D is possibly TRBD1 (6 bases). The V gene's germline CDR1 is MGHRA and CDR2 YSYEKL. This CDR3 contains 12 residues. V shed 1 base and J shed 7 bases, with 8 bases lying between them. The CDR3 nucleotides read TGCGCCAGCAGCCAAGGAGGGGGTGAGCAGTACTTC. Its protein product is CASSQGGGEQYF.

The gene calls are TRBV25-1 and TRBJ1-1; D is ambiguous. The CDR3 covers 12 residues. Germline V CDR1 and CDR2: MGHDK, SYGVNS. V was pared by 4 bases and J by 1 base, with 4 bases between. The CDR3 spells CASSAGNTEAFF. The CDR3 region has the DNA TGTGCCAGCAGTGCAGGGAACACTGAAGCTTTCTTT.

This clone has just one count. J is TRBJ2-2 and V is TRBV6-6; D could derive from TRBD1 or TRBD2 (5 bases each). Trimming took off 10 bases at V and 2 bases at J, with 11 bases between the two ends. CDR1 is MNHNY, CDR2 SVGAGI, per germline (reference sequence). The CDR3 contains 13 residues. CDR3 bases: TGTGCCATCGGGACGCTTAACACCGGGGAGCTGTTTTTT. Its translation: CAIGTLNTGELFF.

The rearrangement uses TRBV2 and TRBJ2-1, with D perhaps TRBD2 (7 bases). Trimming removed 6 bases from V and 4 bases from J, with 16 bases in between. Germline-derived CDR1 and CDR2 are SNHLY and FYNNEI. The CDR3 contains 15 residues. The CDR3 DNA sequence: TGTGCCAGCAGCCCCAATGAGGGGGGGTACAATGAGCAGTTCTTC. As protein: CASSPNEGGYNEQFF.

This clone was observed a handful of times. V usage is TRBV7-9 and J usage is TRBJ2-1; TRBD2 aligns across 10 bases. Per germline, CDR1 SEHNR and CDR2 FQNEAQ (reference sequence). Germline trimming cut 4 bases from V and 4 bases from J; bases unmatched to any gene: 1. This CDR3 is 14 amino acids long. CDR3 sequence reads: CASSSSGGYNEQFF. The CDR3 DNA reads as TGTGCCAGCAGCTCTAGCGGGGGTTACAATGAGCAGTTCTTC. The full variable domain, its missing parts supplied by reference TRBV7-9 and TRBJ2-1, is DTGVSQNPRHKITKRGQNVTFRCDPISEHNRLYWYRQTLGQGPEFLTYFQNEAQLEKSRLLSDRFSAERPKGSFSTLEIQRTEQGDSAMYLCASSSSGGYNEQFFGPGTRLTVL.

The rearrangement links TRBV2 to TRBJ1-1; the D gene is possibly TRBD1 (5 bases). Germline V lookup: CDR1 SNHLY, CDR2 FYNNEI. The CDR3 covers 12 residues. Trimming took off 4 bases at V and 11 bases at J, with 14 bases between the two ends. CDR3 sequence: CASSVGAPGAFF. The CDR3 DNA is TGTGCCAGCAGTGTTGGGGCACCGGGGGCTTTCTTT.

The chain carries TRBV29-1 and TRBJ2-2, with unresolved D. Germline loops: CDR1 SQVTM, CDR2 ANQGSEA. Trimming cost V 6 bases and J 5 bases, with 10 bases left between them. This CDR3 is 12 amino acids long. The CDR3 DNA sequence: TGCAGCGTCCTGCAACCGACCGGGGAGCTGTTTTTT. This sequence encodes CSVLQPTGELFF.

The chain has TRBV30 and TRBJ1-1; no clear D gene. Per the germline V gene, CDR1 is GTSNPN and CDR2 is SVGIG (reference sequence). This CDR3 region has 12 residues. The germline V and J ends were trimmed by 4 bases and 3 bases, with 9 bases remaining between them. CDR3 bases: TGTGCCTGGAACCATGGGGACACTGAAGCTTTCTTT. It yields the protein CAWNHGDTEAFF. Together with reference TRBV30 and TRBJ1-1, the CDR3 gives the full variable domain: SQTIHQWPATLVQPVGSPLSLECTVEGTSNPNLYWYRQAAGRGLQLLFYSVGIGQISSEVPQNLSASRPQDRQFILSSKKLLLSDSGFYLCAWNHGDTEAFFGQGTRLTVV.

There are a few counts of this clone. The chain carries TRBV11-2 and TRBJ2-1; TRBD2 is a possible D gene (6 bases). The CDR3 runs to 15 residues. Germline loops: CDR1 SGHAT, CDR2 FQNNGV. Trimming took 5 bases from V and 7 from J, leaving 18 bases between them. In DNA form, the CDR3 reads TGTGCCAGCAGCCACAATTGGGGGGTGGGGAATGAGCAGTTCTTC. Amino acid sequence: CASSHNWGVGNEQFF.

The chain couples TRBV29-1 to TRBJ2-3; weak D call: TRBD1 (5 bases). The germline CDR1 and CDR2 sequences are SQVTM and ANQGSEA. This CDR3 has 15 amino acids. The V gene lost 0 bases and the J gene lost 4 bases, with 14 bases spanning the gap. CDR3 region: CSVEEEWGRADTQYF. In DNA form, the CDR3 reads TGCAGCGTTGAAGAGGAGTGGGGCCGGGCAGATACGCAGTATTTT.

This chain uses TRBV4-3 with TRBJ1-6; no reliable D call. Germline CDR1 is LGHNA and CDR2 is YSLEER. The length of the CDR3 is 15 residues. Trimming removed 0 bases at V and 7 bases at J, with 10 bases between. The CDR3 protein is CASSQDGENNSPLHF. CDR3 bases: TGCGCCAGCAGCCAAGATGGGGAAAACAATTCACCCCTCCACTTT.

The CDR3 reads CASSLNVAETQYF. The CDR3 nucleotides are TGTGCCAGCAGTCTAAACGTTGCGGAGACCCAGTACTTC. This chain links TRBV27 with TRBJ2-5; no reliable D call. The CDR3 consists of 13 residues. V was pared by 5 bases and J by 5 bases, with 12 bases between. Looked up from germline, CDR1 is MNHEY and CDR2 is SMNVEV (reference sequence).

This chain links TRBV4-1 with TRBJ2-1; TRBD1 matches at 8 bases. In germline, CDR1 is MGHRA, CDR2 YSYEKL. This CDR3 spans 14 amino acids. Unmatched junction bases numbered 3, after V lost 3 bases and J lost 5 bases. The CDR3 coding sequence is TGCGCCAGCAGCCAGCAGGACAGGGACAATGAGCAGTTCTTC. This codes for CASSQQDRDNEQFF.

The chain uses TRBV27 and TRBJ1-1; 8 nucleotides agree with TRBD1. The CDR3 is 16 amino acids. Germline trimming cut 6 bases from V and 5 bases from J; bases unmatched to any gene: 14. Germline loops: CDR1 MNHEY, CDR2 SMNVEV (reference sequence). CDR3 region: CASRPGGGNRGTEAFF. The CDR3 DNA follows: TGTGCCAGCAGACCAGGGGGCGGGAATCGTGGGACTGAAGCTTTCTTT.